A selection of T cell receptor beta chains follows, all from one sample in a study of control samples from healthy donors and cancer patients. Generated by immunoSEQ multiplex PCR, the TCRdb table keeps only in-frame clones and is missing some. The data hold about 61,000 clones, with around 89% observed a single time. Sequenced material: PBMCs. The source is a man aged 55 to 69 with colorectal cancer. Both conserved end residues are part of each CDR3. Fields, in order: CDR3 length, V gene, D gene, CDR3 protein. The D gene is left open where the match is weak.

len: 15
v_gene: TRBV24-1
d_gene: NA
CDR3aa: CATSDLGPLEETQYF

len: 16
v_gene: TRBV7-3
d_gene: NA
CDR3aa: CASSLRALGQGGGYTF

len: 14
v_gene: TRBV18
d_gene: NA
CDR3aa: CASSPPHLNTEAFF

len: 13
v_gene: TRBV3-1/TRBV3-2
d_gene: NA
CDR3aa: CASSQGSNSPLHF

len: 16
v_gene: TRBV10-2
d_gene: NA
CDR3aa: CASSDNTPAYTDTQYF

len: 16
v_gene: TRBV9
d_gene: NA
CDR3aa: CASSVDGAGTGNTIYF

len: 15
v_gene: TRBV18
d_gene: TRBD1
CDR3aa: CASSPGQGAGNEQFF

len: 15
v_gene: TRBV29-1
d_gene: TRBD2
CDR3aa: CSGTSGGAIISEQFF

len: 15
v_gene: TRBV3-1/TRBV3-2
d_gene: TRBD1
CDR3aa: CASSRRQGATDTQYF

len: 13
v_gene: TRBV18
d_gene: NA
CDR3aa: CASRDSLTTEAFF

len: 16
v_gene: TRBV7-9
d_gene: NA
CDR3aa: CASSLGVGGGGQPQHF

len: 14
v_gene: TRBV18
d_gene: TRBD1
CDR3aa: CASSPPDRYYGYTF

len: 13
v_gene: TRBV18
d_gene: NA
CDR3aa: CASSPGLGEEQYF

len: 13
v_gene: TRBV12-3/TRBV12-4
d_gene: NA
CDR3aa: CASSLGGRREQFF

len: 12
v_gene: TRBV6-2/TRBV6-3
d_gene: NA
CDR3aa: CASSYVGETQYF

len: 15
v_gene: TRBV9
d_gene: NA
CDR3aa: CASSLGAPIYNEQFF

len: 19
v_gene: TRBV5-5
d_gene: NA
CDR3aa: CASSLVWRAGHSYQETQYF

len: 13
v_gene: TRBV7-3
d_gene: NA
CDR3aa: CASSATGYNEQFF

len: 15
v_gene: TRBV7-9
d_gene: NA
CDR3aa: CASSFTQGRGEKLFF

len: 13
v_gene: TRBV5-6
d_gene: NA
CDR3aa: CASSIGPSPEAFF

len: 15
v_gene: TRBV7-9
d_gene: NA
CDR3aa: CASTYTGLVFDEQFF

len: 18
v_gene: TRBV24-1
d_gene: NA
CDR3aa: CATSPTYGTSPNTGELFF

len: 15
v_gene: TRBV5-1
d_gene: TRBD1
CDR3aa: CASSLGSGGYTEAFF

len: 15
v_gene: TRBV7-2
d_gene: TRBD2
CDR3aa: CASSLGGGPQETQYF

len: 13
v_gene: TRBV27
d_gene: NA
CDR3aa: CASSLGVNQPQHF

len: 11
v_gene: TRBV11-2
d_gene: TRBD1
CDR3aa: CASSLRDRVSF

len: 15
v_gene: TRBV15
d_gene: NA
CDR3aa: CATSRALTGTYEQYF

len: 14
v_gene: TRBV30
d_gene: NA
CDR3aa: CAWSVQGGNTEAFF

len: 13
v_gene: TRBV9
d_gene: NA
CDR3aa: CASSRTPAETQYF

len: 14
v_gene: TRBV15
d_gene: NA
CDR3aa: CATSRAKGNEKLFF

len: 20
v_gene: TRBV23-1
d_gene: NA
CDR3aa: CASSQWYQIQNEGTNEKLFF

len: 12
v_gene: TRBV7-9
d_gene: NA
CDR3aa: CASSLAGRALHF

len: 14
v_gene: TRBV4-2
d_gene: NA
CDR3aa: CASSQASNTGELFF

len: 15
v_gene: TRBV7-3
d_gene: TRBD1
CDR3aa: CASSLTGTGSFGYTF

len: 13
v_gene: TRBV10-3
d_gene: TRBD1
CDR3aa: CAISGTGTYEQYF

len: 15
v_gene: TRBV11-2
d_gene: TRBD1
CDR3aa: CASSSGTGSTDTQYF

len: 15
v_gene: TRBV4-1
d_gene: NA
CDR3aa: CASSQEKILGTTQYF

len: 14
v_gene: TRBV7-9
d_gene: NA
CDR3aa: CASVTGGGGQPQHF

len: 13
v_gene: TRBV9
d_gene: NA
CDR3aa: CASSVTWSNEQFF

len: 14
v_gene: TRBV28
d_gene: NA
CDR3aa: CASSLGTGYEKLFF

len: 14
v_gene: TRBV5-7
d_gene: NA
CDR3aa: CASSLTGRSYEQYF

len: 14
v_gene: TRBV7-7
d_gene: NA
CDR3aa: CASSLVGRAETQYF

len: 13
v_gene: TRBV4-3
d_gene: NA
CDR3aa: CASSQDRKDTQYF

len: 13
v_gene: TRBV12-3/TRBV12-4
d_gene: NA
CDR3aa: CASVGQINEKLFF

len: 15
v_gene: TRBV10-3
d_gene: TRBD1
CDR3aa: CAIRAASGGHTEAFF

len: 13
v_gene: TRBV12-3/TRBV12-4
d_gene: NA
CDR3aa: CASSLDMNTEAFF

len: 12
v_gene: TRBV29-1
d_gene: TRBD1
CDR3aa: CSVRTGRNTIYF

len: 12
v_gene: TRBV15
d_gene: TRBD1
CDR3aa: CATSRITGGAFF

len: 12
v_gene: TRBV28
d_gene: NA
CDR3aa: CASGTLNEKLFF

len: 17
v_gene: TRBV4-2
d_gene: TRBD2
CDR3aa: CASSQSSGGTSYNEQFF

len: 13
v_gene: TRBV29-1
d_gene: NA
CDR3aa: CSGRGPLGGEQFF

len: 15
v_gene: TRBV3-1/TRBV3-2
d_gene: NA
CDR3aa: CASSQGPGNSYEQYF

len: 15
v_gene: TRBV11-2
d_gene: NA
CDR3aa: CASSSTDSGANVLTF

len: 14
v_gene: TRBV9
d_gene: NA
CDR3aa: CASSQRAGNSPLHF